Listed here are 31 T cell receptor beta chains from one sample, sequenced in a study of T cells in Graves' hyperthyroidism and ophthalmopathy. Using RNA transcripts as the source, TCR beta CDR3 regions were amplified. HTBI primers drove first-round RT-PCR of the TCR CDR3. TCRdb reprocessed the multiplex PCR reads via MiXCR and lists one record per CDR3 protein. The data contain 380,000 or so distinct CDR3 sequences, approximately 13% of them seen just once; the ten biggest clones take up 20% to 25%. The source material was blood. Source of these receptors: a man aged 30 to 39 with Graves' hyperthyroidism that later progressed to Graves' ophthalmopathy.

This clonotype was counted a few times. The chain combines TRBV20-1 with TRBJ2-7; maybe TRBD1 (6 bases). V lost 4 bases and J 2 bases, leaving 12 bases between the germline ends. The CDR3 covers 13 residues. Germline V lookup: CDR1 DFQATT, CDR2 SNEGSKA (reference sequence). In DNA, the CDR3 is TGCAGTGCTATCGGACAGCGCCCCTACGAGCAGTACTTC. Encoded protein: CSAIGQRPYEQYF.

This clonotype was counted many times. V gene TRBV10-1 combines with J gene TRBJ2-7; D ambiguous. Trimming stripped 3 bases from V and 1 base from J, with 4 bases between. The CDR3 has 12 amino acids. Germline assignment: CDR1 WNHNN and CDR2 SYGVQD (reference sequence). The CDR3: CASSDVSYEQYF. The CDR3 bases are TGCGCCAGCAGTGATGTATCCTACGAGCAGTACTTC.

A remark on this clonotype: A much bigger clone sits one base away, suggesting this may be a read error. The V and J genes are TRBV2 and TRBJ1-3; TRBD1 aligns across 8 bases. The CDR3 has 14 amino acids. Germline CDR1 and CDR2: SNHLY and FYNNEI. Here the CDR3 reads CVSSGQGRGNTIYF. The CDR3 DNA is TGTGTCAGCAGTGGACAGGGAAGGGGAAACACCATATATTTT.

The chain recombines TRBV25-1 with TRBJ2-3; possible D gene TRBD2, 6 bases. The CDR3 consists of 16 residues. The ends were cut back, 3 bases at V and 4 bases at J, with 17 bases in the middle. Looked up from germline, CDR1 is MGHDK and CDR2 is SYGVNS. CDR3 amino acids: CASSDGWRDQADTQYF. DNA of the CDR3: TGTGCCAGCAGTGATGGGTGGAGGGACCAGGCAGATACGCAGTATTTT. The whole variable domain, filled in from reference TRBV25-1 and TRBJ2-3, reads EADIYQTPRYLVIGTGKKITLECSQTMGHDKMYWYQQDPGMELHLIHYSYGVNSTEKGDLSSESTVSRIRTEHFPLTLESARPSHTSQYLCASSDGWRDQADTQYFGPGTRLTVL.

The sample holds a few counts of this clonotype. The chain links TRBV28 to TRBJ2-2; D ambiguous. With 3 bases removed from V and 2 bases from J, the gap between germline ends came to 4 bases. Germline V gene data show CDR1 as MDHEN and CDR2 as SYDVKM. CDR3 length equals 13 residues. Here the CDR3 reads CASSFINTGELFF. The CDR3 DNA is TGTGCCAGCAGTTTTATAAACACCGGGGAGCTGTTTTTT.

This clonotype showed up many times. V and J are TRBV2 and TRBJ2-1, with unresolved D. Germline loops: CDR1 SNHLY, CDR2 FYNNEI. With 2 bases removed from V and 7 bases from J, the gap between germline ends came to 6 bases. This CDR3 is 12 amino acids long. Written as DNA, the CDR3 is TGTGCCAGCAGTGAAACGGAAAATGAGCAGTTCTTC. It translates to CASSETENEQFF.

This clonotype has more than one count but fewer than ten. The chain recombines TRBV20-1 with TRBJ1-5; D is possibly TRBD1 (6 bases). V was shortened by 1 base and J by 2 bases, with 12 bases between the two germline ends. Germline V gene lookup returns CDR1 DFQATT and CDR2 SNEGSKA (reference sequence). The CDR3 has 15 amino acids. The chain's CDR3 is CSARVGGLGNQPQHF. The CDR3 nucleotides are TGCAGTGCTAGAGTGGGGGGGCTCGGCAATCAGCCCCAGCATTTT.

This clonotype was observed at least ten times. J is TRBJ1-6 and V is TRBV28, with D possibly being TRBD1 (6 bases). This CDR3 region has 14 residues. V dropped 2 bases and J dropped 9 bases, with 11 bases sitting between them. The V gene's germline CDR1 is MDHEN and CDR2 SYDVKM. CDR3 nucleotide sequence: TGTGCCAGCAGTTTAGGGGGGCATGGTTCACCCCTCCACTTT. Protein product: CASSLGGHGSPLHF. Full variable domain (remainder filled in from reference TRBV28 and TRBJ1-6): DVKVTQSSRYLVKRTGEKVFLECVQDMDHENMFWYRQDPGLGLRLIYFSYDVKMKEKGDIPEGYSVSREKKERFSLILESASTNQTSMYLCASSLGGHGSPLHFGNGTRLTVT.

This clonotype was seen many times. The V call is TRBV5-8, the J call TRBJ2-5, with TRBD2 matching over 10 bases. This CDR3 is built from 15 residues. Germline V gene lookup returns CDR1 SGHTS and CDR2 YDEGEE. J lost 3 bases, V lost 3 bases, and 5 bases had no gene match. CDR3 sequence: CASSWGLATEETQYF. The DNA of the CDR3 is TGTGCCAGCAGCTGGGGACTAGCGACAGAAGAGACCCAGTACTTC.

In its sample, this clonotype was seen many times. The chain uses TRBV6-1 and TRBJ1-2; weak D call: TRBD1 (5 bases). V was clipped by 6 bases and J by 5 bases, with 13 bases between them. The CDR3 totals 13 residues. Germline assignment: CDR1 MNHNS and CDR2 SASEGT. For the CDR3, the DNA is TGTGCCAGCAGAACCGGGACCGCGTATGGCTACACCTTC. Protein: CASRTGTAYGYTF.

This clonotype was observed many times. The chain couples TRBV28 to TRBJ1-5, with a weak D call TRBD1 (5 bases). The CDR3 covers 15 residues. V dropped 2 bases and J dropped 5 bases, with 13 bases sitting between them. CDR1 MDHEN and CDR2 SYDVKM come from the germline V gene. In DNA, the CDR3 is TGTGCCAGCAGTTTACGACAGCCTTATGATCAGCCCCAGCATTTT. It encodes CASSLRQPYDQPQHF.

This clonotype was counted only a few times. The V call is TRBV7-6, the J call TRBJ1-1; D ambiguous. V lost 5 bases and J lost 1, with 14 bases in between. From germline, CDR1 is SGHVS and CDR2 FNYEAQ. This CDR3 has 15 amino acids. As DNA, the CDR3 is TGTGCCAGCAGCCGAAGAGGAGTCGGGAACACTGAAGCTTTCTTT. Encoded protein: CASSRRGVGNTEAFF.

This clonotype was counted at least ten times. The chain joins TRBV20-1 to TRBJ1-5; D possibly corresponds to TRBD1 (5 bases). The CDR3 contains 14 residues. With 6 bases removed from V and 5 bases from J, the gap between germline ends came to 17 bases. Germline V gene data show CDR1 as DFQATT and CDR2 as SNEGSKA (reference sequence). This CDR3 is CSATVGQGYQPQHF. CDR3 coding DNA: TGCAGTGCCACGGTTGGGCAGGGCTATCAGCCCCAGCATTTT.

This clonotype was recorded many times. V usage is TRBV2 and J usage is TRBJ2-3; D is possibly TRBD1 (5 bases). The CDR3 length is 14 residues. Trimming removed 6 bases at V and 0 bases at J, with 10 bases between. Germline CDR1 is SNHLY and CDR2 is FYNNEI. CDR3 protein: CASSRQSSTDTQYF. CDR3 DNA sequence: TGTGCCAGCAGCCGACAGTCTAGCACAGATACGCAGTATTTT. The whole variable domain, filled in from reference TRBV2 and TRBJ2-3, reads EPEVTQTPSHQVTQMGQEVILRCVPISNHLYFYWYRQILGQKVEFLVSFYNNEISEKSEIFDDQFSVERPDGSNFTLKIRSTKLEDSAMYFCASSRQSSTDTQYFGPGTRLTVL.

This clonotype has at least ten counts. The CDR3 DNA follows: TGTGCCAGCAGAGAATCGACGTTAGGCTACACCTTC. Residues: CASRESTLGYTF. The chain couples TRBV6-1 to TRBJ1-2; D uncertain. Trimming stripped 6 bases from V and 8 bases from J, with 13 bases between. Per the germline V gene, CDR1 is MNHNS and CDR2 is SASEGT. The length of the CDR3 is 12 residues.

Only a few counts were recorded for this clonotype. This chain connects TRBV4-2 to TRBJ1-4; the match to TRBD1 covers 8 bases. The germline V gene encodes CDR1 LGHNA and CDR2 YNFKEQ. V lost 0 bases to trimming and J lost 7 bases; unmatched junction nucleotides: 4. The CDR3 is 15 amino acids. CDR3 sequence (DNA): TGTGCCAGCAGCCAAGAGCAGGGGGCTGTTGAAAAACTGTTTTTT. As protein: CASSQEQGAVEKLFF.

This clonotype was seen many times. The chain has TRBV28 and TRBJ1-5; TRBD1 aligns across 8 bases. The CDR3 spans 16 residues. Germline CDR1 MDHEN, CDR2 SYDVKM. The junction had 11 bases not matched to a gene; V was cut back by 8 bases and J by 2 bases. CDR3 residues: CASADQGAPGNQPQHF. The CDR3 DNA sequence: TGTGCCAGCGCCGATCAGGGGGCGCCTGGCAATCAGCCCCAGCATTTT.

V and J are TRBV20-1 and TRBJ2-2; 10 nucleotides match TRBD2. With V trimmed by 2 bases and J by 6 bases, 3 bases remained unmatched. Germline CDR1 is DFQATT and CDR2 is SNEGSKA (reference sequence). The CDR3 spans 14 residues. The CDR3 sequence: CSARTSGAAGELFF. In nucleotides, the CDR3 is TGCAGTGCTAGAACTAGCGGGGCCGCCGGGGAGCTGTTTTTT.

This clonotype was seen many times. The chain joins TRBV27 to TRBJ1-1; D gene uncertain. The V end lost 2 bases, the J end lost 5 bases, and 9 bases lay between the germline ends. Germline V lookup: CDR1 MNHEY, CDR2 SMNVEV (reference sequence). This CDR3 region has 13 residues. CDR3 region: CASSLNRLTEAFF. CDR3 in DNA: TGTGCCAGCAGTTTAAATCGGTTGACTGAAGCTTTCTTT.

This chain links TRBV6-6 with TRBJ2-2; D is unresolved. Trimming cost V 0 bases and J 7 bases, with 9 bases left between them. Germline CDR1 and CDR2: MNHNY and SVGAGI (reference sequence). CDR3 size: 14 residues. The DNA of the CDR3 is TGTGCCAGCAGTTACTCCCCGGGCGGCGGGGAGCTGTTTTTT. Protein product: CASSYSPGGGELFF.

This clonotype was picked up many times. V and J are TRBV12-3 or TRBV12-4 and TRBJ1-6, with 7 positions matching TRBD1. The CDR3 has 15 residues. Trimming removed 5 bases from V and 10 bases from J; junction bases left unmatched: 11. The CDR3 is CASSTQTGNRSPLHF. Here the CDR3 DNA reads TGTGCCAGCAGTACACAGACAGGGAACCGCTCACCCCTCCACTTT.

This clonotype was seen a few times. The V gene is TRBV6-1, the J gene TRBJ1-2; D remains ambiguous. The germline CDR1 and CDR2 sequences are MNHNS and SASEGT. This CDR3 is built from 17 residues. Trimming left V 2 bases short and J 8 bases short, with 24 bases between. CDR3: CASSEPNWAPGWYGYTF. Here the CDR3 DNA reads TGTGCCAGCAGTGAACCGAACTGGGCCCCAGGATGGTACGGCTACACCTTC.

The chain has TRBV7-2 and TRBJ2-5; 9 bases agree with TRBD2. The CDR3 is 16 residues long. Germline assignment: CDR1 SGHTA and CDR2 FQGNSA. V shed 5 bases and J 5 bases; nucleotides not matched to a gene: 12. The CDR3 DNA reads TGTGCCAGCAGCACTATGGACAGGAGCGGGGGGGAGACCCAGTACTTC. This translates into CASSTMDRSGGETQYF.

The table lists this clonotype with a few counts. The V and J genes are TRBV18 and TRBJ2-2, with D perhaps given as TRBD1 or TRBD2 (5 bases each). Germline CDR1 is KGHSH and CDR2 is LQKENI. V was cut by 5 bases and J by 5 bases, with 12 bases left in between. This CDR3 comprises 14 residues. The CDR3 region has the DNA TGTGCCAGCTCAGAGGGACGGCTAACCGGGGAGCTGTTTTTT. Protein: CASSEGRLTGELFF.

V gene TRBV20-1 combines with J gene TRBJ2-7; 9 bases agree with TRBD2. The CDR3 is 15 amino acids. Germline CDR1 DFQATT, CDR2 SNEGSKA (reference sequence). J gave up 5 bases and V 3 bases, and 11 bases lay outside the gene matches. CDR3 protein: CSASLLAGNYNEQYF. The CDR3 coding sequence is TGCAGTGCTAGCCTCCTAGCGGGGAACTACAACGAGCAGTACTTC.

The chain recombines TRBV11-2 with TRBJ1-1; D perhaps matches TRBD1 (6 bases). Germline V gene data show CDR1 as SGHAT and CDR2 as FQNNGV. Trimming removed 2 bases from V and 0 bases from J, with 13 bases in between. The CDR3 totals 16 residues. The CDR3 is CASSLLSGVMNTEAFF. CDR3 nucleotide sequence: TGTGCCAGCAGCTTATTGTCAGGGGTGATGAACACTGAAGCTTTCTTT.

This clonotype occurred many times. This chain connects TRBV10-3 to TRBJ1-5, with TRBD1 matching over 9 bases. From germline, CDR1 is ENHRY and CDR2 SYGVKD. The CDR3 consists of 19 residues. The ends lost 3 bases at V and 4 bases at J; junction bases unmatched: 16. The CDR3 DNA follows: TGTGCCATCAGTGAAGAGGGGGGGACAGGGTTCGTACTGAATCAGCCCCAGCATTTT. Its translation: CAISEEGGTGFVLNQPQHF.

The V call is TRBV2, the J call TRBJ2-2; the match to TRBD1 covers 8 bases. The CDR3 is 17 residues long. Germline trimming cut 4 bases from V and 5 bases from J; bases unmatched to any gene: 12. Germline CDR1 is SNHLY and CDR2 is FYNNEI. The CDR3 region has the DNA TGTGCCAGCAGTGTTACCGGGACAGGAGGGAGGACCGGGGAGCTGTTTTTT. Protein: CASSVTGTGGRTGELFF.

This clonotype showed up many times. This chain links TRBV28 with TRBJ1-5; 9 bases align to TRBD1. CDR1 and CDR2 from the germline V gene are MDHEN and SYDVKM. The junction had 14 bases not matched to a gene; V was cut back by 7 bases and J by 7 bases. This CDR3 spans 16 amino acids. DNA for the CDR3: TGTGCCAGCATCACACAGGGGGCTTCCCAGGACCAGCCCCAGCATTTT. Translating gives CASITQGASQDQPQHF.

The V gene is TRBV27, the J gene TRBJ1-3; TRBD1 is a possible D gene (5 bases). V was clipped by 5 bases and J by 0 bases, with 8 bases between them. The CDR3 is made up of 14 amino acids. Germline V lookup: CDR1 MNHEY, CDR2 SMNVEV (reference sequence). The CDR3 sequence: CASSDTGSGNTIYF. CDR3 coding DNA: TGTGCCAGCAGTGACACAGGCTCTGGAAACACCATATATTTT.

This clonotype was detected many times. The chain employs TRBV12-3 or TRBV12-4 and TRBJ1-3; no firm D call. V was trimmed by 3 bases and J by 3 bases, leaving 12 bases between them. The CDR3 is made up of 15 amino acids. CDR3 nucleotides: TGTGCCAGCAGTTTCGCCGGGGAGATTGGAAACACCATATATTTT. It codes for CASSFAGEIGNTIYF.